The following is a TCR beta chain sequence with its context. Its matching antigen is unknown. The data derive from a study of cytomegalovirus exposure and HLA in healthy donors. Looking at the study overall: Earlier, 95 million to 120 million unique TCR beta sequences were recovered from some 200 million T cells by an analysis. From HLA-typed donors, an early data release held about 92 million unique TCRs. General study results and limits: In a later analysis, at a false discovery rate of 0.05, under 20,000 TCR beta sequences were associated with HLA alleles.

Per the germline V gene, CDR1 is MDHEN and CDR2 is SYDVKM. The V gene end was trimmed by 7 bases and the J gene end by 4 bases; junction bases not matched to a gene: 6. The CDR3 has 13 residues. The primer mix had 60 Vbeta and 13 Jbeta primers. Measured with immunoSEQ multiplex PCR; TCRdb has only the in-frame clones, and not every one. The data show 150,000 or so clones, with around 80% seen just once and 13% to 15% held by the top ten. The specimen sequenced was PBMCs. The source of this sequence is a woman aged 40 to 50 in good health and CMV-seronegative. V is TRBV28 and J is TRBJ2-7; 8 nucleotides line up with TRBD2. CDR3 sequence reads: CASNSGKRYEQYF. The CDR3, as DNA: TGTGCCAGCAATAGCGGGAAAAGATACGAGCAGTACTTC.